This TCR beta chain was observed in a study of T cell repertoires in cytomegalovirus infection. Study-wide results and caveats: People with CMV and the relevant HLA were identified by cumulative public TCR beta family frequency. HLA-C-restricted, CMV-specific TCR beta clonotypes were dominant ex vivo.

CDR3 length equals 15 residues. The germline V and J ends were trimmed by 6 bases and 0 bases, with 14 bases remaining between them. Germline CDR1 reads LNHDA; CDR2 reads SQIVND (reference sequence). On this clonotype: The antigen is undetermined.

TCRdb passed the reads through MiXCR, listing each CDR3 protein once. In the table there are more than 250,000 distinct CDR3 sequences, about 25% of which are singletons. This TCR derives from a human donor in good health (CMV status not recorded). Some clones in this sample may be carry-over from other donors' samples. This material consisted of cultured PBMCs, taken from culture after CMV antigen stimulation. The J gene is TRBJ1-1, the V gene TRBV19, with a tentative D call TRBD1 (5 bases). The CDR3 DNA reads as TGTGCCAGTAGCCCCGCGGAGGGACTGAACACTGAAGCTTTCTTT. Protein sequence: CASSPAEGLNTEAFF.